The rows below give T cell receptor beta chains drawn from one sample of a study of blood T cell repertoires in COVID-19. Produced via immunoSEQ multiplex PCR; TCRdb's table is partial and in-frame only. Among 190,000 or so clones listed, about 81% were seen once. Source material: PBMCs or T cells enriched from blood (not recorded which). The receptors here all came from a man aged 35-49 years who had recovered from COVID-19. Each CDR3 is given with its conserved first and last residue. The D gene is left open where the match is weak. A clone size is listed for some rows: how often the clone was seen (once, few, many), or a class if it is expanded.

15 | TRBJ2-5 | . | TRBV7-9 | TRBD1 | TGTGCCAGCAGCGTGTATACAGGGGCCAAAGAGACCCAGTACTTC | CASSVYTGAKETQYF
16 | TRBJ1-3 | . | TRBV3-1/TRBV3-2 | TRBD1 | TGTGCCAGCACTACGGCCCCGGGACAGGGCGGAAACACCATATATTTT | CASTTAPGQGGNTIYF
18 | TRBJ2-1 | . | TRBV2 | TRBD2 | TGTGCCAGCAGTGGGGGGGGCTTACGGAGCGGGAGAGGCAATGAGCAGTTCTTC | CASSGGGLRSGRGNEQFF
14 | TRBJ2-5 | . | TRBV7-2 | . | TGTGCCAGCAGCTACCCGGGGGTACTGGAGACCCAGTACTTC | CASSYPGVLETQYF
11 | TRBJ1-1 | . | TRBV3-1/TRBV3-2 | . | TGTGCCAGCAGTATGGGGAGAGAAGCTTTCTTT | CASSMGREAFF
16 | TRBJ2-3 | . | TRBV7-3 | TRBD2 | TGTGCCAGCAGCCGAACTAGCGGGTCTAGCACAGATACGCAGTATTTT | CASSRTSGSSTDTQYF
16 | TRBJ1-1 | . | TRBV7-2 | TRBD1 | TGTGCCAGCAGCTACATGCGACGGACAGGGGGTAGAGAAGCTTTCTTT | CASSYMRRTGGREAFF
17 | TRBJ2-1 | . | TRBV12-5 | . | TGTGCTAGTGGTGGCTCAAGTCGGGGGGCTTCCTACAATGAGCAGTTCTTC | CASGGSSRGASYNEQFF
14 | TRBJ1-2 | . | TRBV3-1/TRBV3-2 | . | TGTGCCAGCAGGACCAAGGGGGTCGGGTATGGCTACACCTTC | CASRTKGVGYGYTF
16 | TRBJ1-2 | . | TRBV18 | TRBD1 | TGTGCCAGCTCGGAGGGATCAGGGGGCGCGGACTATGGCTACACCTTC | CASSEGSGGADYGYTF
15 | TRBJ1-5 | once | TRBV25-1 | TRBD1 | TGTGCCAGCAGCGACCCGGGAACAGGGGACCAGCCCCAGCATTTT | CASSDPGTGDQPQHF
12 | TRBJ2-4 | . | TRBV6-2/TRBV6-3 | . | TGTGCCAGCAGTAGACTGGAGAACATTCAGTACTTC | CASSRLENIQYF
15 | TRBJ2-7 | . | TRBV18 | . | TGTGCCAGCTCACCACCGGGGCTTTATGGGAACGAGCAGTACTTC | CASSPPGLYGNEQYF
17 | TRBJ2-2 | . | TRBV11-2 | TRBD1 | TGTGCCAGCAGCCGGACGACGACAGGGCTCTCGGACGGGGAGCTGTTTTTT | CASSRTTTGLSDGELFF
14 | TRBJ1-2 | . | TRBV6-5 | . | TGTGCCAGCAAACGGGGTGCGGGGAACTATGGCTACACCTTC | CASKRGAGNYGYTF
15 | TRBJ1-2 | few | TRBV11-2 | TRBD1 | TGTGCCAGCAGCTTAACCGGGACAGGGGACTATGGCTACACCTTC | CASSLTGTGDYGYTF
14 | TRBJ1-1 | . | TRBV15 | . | TGTGCCACCAGCAGAGGAGGAATGAACACTGAAGCTTTCTTT | CATSRGGMNTEAFF
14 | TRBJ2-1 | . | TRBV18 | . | TGTGCCAGCTCACCCCTGGTCGACAACAATGAGCAGTTCTTC | CASSPLVDNNEQFF
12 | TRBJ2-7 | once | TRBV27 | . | TGTGAACGACAGGATTTGGATTACGAGCAGTACTTC | CERQDLDYEQYF
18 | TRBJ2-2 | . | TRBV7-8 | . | TGTGCCAGCAGCCCCAGAGAGATTAGCTTACTGAACACCGGGGAGCTGTTTTTT | CASSPREISLLNTGELFF
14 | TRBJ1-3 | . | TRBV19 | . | TGTGCCAGTAACGCCCGGGGATCTGGAAACACCATATATTTT | CASNARGSGNTIYF
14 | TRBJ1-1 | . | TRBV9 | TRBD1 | TGTGCCAGCAGCCCGGACAGGATAAACACTGAAGCTTTCTTT | CASSPDRINTEAFF
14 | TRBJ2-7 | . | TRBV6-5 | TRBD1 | TGTGCCAGCAGTTACGGTCGACAGGGGTACGAGCAGTACTTC | CASSYGRQGYEQYF
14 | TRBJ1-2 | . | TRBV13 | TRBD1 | TGTGCCAGCAGCTCGTGGGCAGGGGGGTATGGCTACACCTTC | CASSSWAGGYGYTF
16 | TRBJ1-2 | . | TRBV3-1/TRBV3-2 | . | TGTGCCAGCAGCCTTACCCACAGGCTAACGGGCTATGGCTACACCTTC | CASSLTHRLTGYGYTF
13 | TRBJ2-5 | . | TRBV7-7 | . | TGTGCCAGCAGCTCCCAGTTACAAGAGACCCAGTACTTC | CASSSQLQETQYF
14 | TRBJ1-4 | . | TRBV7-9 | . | TGTGCCAGCAGCCGACGACAGGTAGACGAAAAACTGTTTTTT | CASSRRQVDEKLFF
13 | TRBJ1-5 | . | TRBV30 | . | TGTGCCTGGAGCTGGGGGGAGGATCAGCCCCAGCATTTT | CAWSWGEDQPQHF
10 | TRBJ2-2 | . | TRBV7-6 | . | TGTGCCAGCAGCCTCGGGGAGCTGTTTTTT | CASSLGELFF
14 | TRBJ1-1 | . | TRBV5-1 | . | TGCGCCAGCAGCTTGTCCGGGTGGGACACTGAAGCTTTCTTT | CASSLSGWDTEAFF
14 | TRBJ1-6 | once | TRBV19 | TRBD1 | TGTGCCAGTAGTATTGGGGACAGGGATTCACCCCTCCACTTT | CASSIGDRDSPLHF
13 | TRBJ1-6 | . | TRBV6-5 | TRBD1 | TGTGCCAGCTGGGGGACAGGGAATTCACCCCTCCACTTT | CASWGTGNSPLHF
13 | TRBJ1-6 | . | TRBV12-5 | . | TGTGCTAGTGGTTTGGGAGTCCCATCACCCCTCCACTTT | CASGLGVPSPLHF
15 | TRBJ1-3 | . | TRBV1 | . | TGCACCAGCAGCCACTCCCGGGACAGGGATAAGTCAGAATATTTT | CTSSHSRDRDKSEYF
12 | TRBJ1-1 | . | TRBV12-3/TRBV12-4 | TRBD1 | TGTGCCAGCAGTGGACAGGGGACTGAAGCTTTCTTT | CASSGQGTEAFF
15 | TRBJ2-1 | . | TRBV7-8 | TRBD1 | TGTGCCAGCAGTTTAGACGGACAGGGTTTCAATGAGCAGTTCTTC | CASSLDGQGFNEQFF